This TCR beta chain was identified during a study of blood T cell repertoires in COVID-19. On the study more broadly: Spain, Italy and the United States supplied samples that represented acute and convalescent COVID-19. Nucleic acid was either cDNA or gDNA, and it came from T cells, B-cell-depleted T cells, or PBMCs.

Losses at the gene ends were 3 bases for V and 9 bases for J; bases not matched to a gene: 4. CDR3 length: 11 residues. Germline V gene data show CDR1 as DFQATT and CDR2 as SNEGSKA (reference sequence). In the study's own analysis: By means of reference gene primer amplification, nucleated cell counts were estimated. The data were produced by immunoSEQ multiplex PCR, yet TCRdb's version contains in-frame clones alone and is incomplete. V, J and clone size were drawn from that table, and D and trimming were deduced from the DNA. This table has some 82,000 clones, around 81% appearing once. The clonotype originates from an older man with acute or convalescent COVID-19. Sequencing was carried out using peripheral blood. The V and J genes are TRBV20-1 and TRBJ1-1, with 7 bases aligning to TRBD1. The CDR3 here is CSARDRLKAFF. In DNA form, the CDR3 reads TGCAGTGCTAGGGACAGGCTCAAAGCTTTCTTT.